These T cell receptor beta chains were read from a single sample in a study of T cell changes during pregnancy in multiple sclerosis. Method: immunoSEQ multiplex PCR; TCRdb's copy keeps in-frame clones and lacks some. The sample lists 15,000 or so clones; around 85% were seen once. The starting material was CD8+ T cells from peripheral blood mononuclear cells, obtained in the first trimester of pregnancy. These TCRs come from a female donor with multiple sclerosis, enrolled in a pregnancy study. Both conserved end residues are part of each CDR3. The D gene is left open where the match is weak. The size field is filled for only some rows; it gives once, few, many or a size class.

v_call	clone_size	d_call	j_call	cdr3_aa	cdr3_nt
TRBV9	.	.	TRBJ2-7	CASSVSQQGKVQYF	TGTGCCAGCAGCGTCTCCCAACAGGGCAAGGTGCAGTACTTC
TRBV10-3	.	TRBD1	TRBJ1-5	CAISEGKWDSDQPQHF	TGTGCCATCAGTGAGGGGAAGTGGGACAGTGATCAGCCCCAGCATTTT
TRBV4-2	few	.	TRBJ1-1	CASSQRGMVPEAFF	TGTGCCAGCAGCCAACGGGGTATGGTCCCTGAAGCTTTCTTT
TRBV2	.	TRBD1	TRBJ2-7	CASSEAGTGPSLYEQYF	TGTGCCAGCAGTGAAGCGGGGACAGGCCCTTCCCTCTACGAGCAGTACTTC
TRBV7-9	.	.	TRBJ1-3	CASSHKTDPRNTIYF	TGTGCCAGCAGCCACAAGACAGATCCACGAAACACCATATATTTT
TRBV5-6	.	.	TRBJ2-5	CASSLSGQETQYF	TGTGCCAGCAGCTTGTCCGGCCAAGAGACCCAGTACTTC
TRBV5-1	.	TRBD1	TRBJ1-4	CASSLDSVVDREKLFF	TGCGCCAGCAGCTTGGATTCCGTTGTGGACAGGGAAAAACTGTTTTTT
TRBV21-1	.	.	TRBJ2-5	CASRQGGTVPYQETQYF	TGTGCCAGCAGGCAAGGGGGGACAGTCCCGTACCAAGAGACCCAGTACTTC
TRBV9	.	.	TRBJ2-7	CASSVDEGGEQYF	TGTGCCAGCAGCGTAGATGAGGGGGGGGAGCAGTACTTC
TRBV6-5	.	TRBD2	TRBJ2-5	CASSYSVGRGEETQYF	TGTGCCAGCAGTTACTCGGTGGGCCGGGGGGAAGAGACCCAGTACTTC
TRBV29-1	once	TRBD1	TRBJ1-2	CSVGRTGDNYGYTF	TGCAGCGTTGGGCGGACAGGAGACAACTATGGCTACACCTTC